A single sample gave rise to the 28 T cell receptor beta chains below, sequenced in a study of control samples from healthy donors and cancer patients. This table comes from immunoSEQ multiplex PCR, and its TCRdb copy is limited to in-frame clones, with some not included. Of 150,000 to 180,000 clones in the sample, approximately 96% are singletons; the top ten hold approximately 6.1%. What was sequenced was blood. These receptors were obtained from a man aged 35-49 years in good health.

The gene calls are TRBV27 and TRBJ2-7; the D call may be TRBD1 or TRBD2 (5 bases each). Germline lookup yields CDR1 MNHEY and CDR2 SMNVEV (reference sequence). This CDR3 has 15 residues. Trimming removed 3 bases from V and 1 base from J, with 13 bases in between. CDR3 coding DNA: TGTGCCAGCAGTTTGTCGGGGACCGAATCCTACGAGCAGTACTTC. This translates into CASSLSGTESYEQYF.

This rearrangement joins TRBV6-5 to TRBJ1-1; D unresolved. The CDR3 runs to 15 residues. Per the germline V gene, CDR1 is MNHEY and CDR2 is SVGAGI. V lost 6 bases, J lost 2 bases, and 16 bases lay in between. CDR3 sequence: CASRAWEVTNTEAFF. The CDR3 DNA reads TGTGCCAGCAGGGCCTGGGAAGTCACAAACACTGAAGCTTTCTTT.

The chain employs TRBV6-2 or TRBV6-3 and TRBJ2-2; maybe TRBD2 (5 bases). V lost 2 bases and J 8 bases, leaving 9 bases between the germline ends. The CDR3 is 13 residues long. CDR1 MNHEY and CDR2 SVGEGT come from the germline V gene. CDR3 nucleotide sequence: TGTGCCAGCAGTTACCTCTCGGGGGGGGAGCTGTTTTTT. This translates into CASSYLSGGELFF.

The CDR3 DNA reads as TGTGCCAGCAGTTACTCGACAGGCAATCAGCCCCAGCATTTT. It specifies CASSYSTGNQPQHF. V usage is TRBV6-5 and J usage is TRBJ1-5, with D possibly matching TRBD1 (5 bases). The CDR3 spans 14 residues. V lost 0 bases and J lost 2, with 5 bases in between. Germline V gene sequence: CDR1 MNHEY, CDR2 SVGAGI.

The V call is TRBV7-9, the J call TRBJ1-1, with D possibly being TRBD1 (6 bases). The CDR3 loop spans 15 amino acids. V lost 7 bases, J lost 1 base, and 16 bases lay in between. Germline loops: CDR1 SEHNR, CDR2 FQNEAQ (reference sequence). The CDR3 sequence: CASTRGPGENTEAFF. CDR3 DNA: TGTGCCAGCACCCGGGGGCCAGGGGAGAACACTGAAGCTTTCTTT.

The chain joins TRBV4-1 to TRBJ2-1; D is perhaps TRBD1 or TRBD2 (5 bases each). V shed 3 bases and J shed 1 base, with 10 bases lying between them. CDR1 MGHRA and CDR2 YSYEKL come from the germline V gene. CDR3 length: 15 amino acids. CDR3 sequence (DNA): TGCGCCAGCAGCCACGGGACCGGGTCCTACAATGAGCAGTTCTTC. Protein: CASSHGTGSYNEQFF.

The V call is TRBV13, the J call TRBJ1-1, with 9 bases that match TRBD1. Germline V gene data show CDR1 as PRHDT and CDR2 as FYEKMQ (reference sequence). CDR3 length: 15 amino acids. After removal of 5 bases from V and 0 bases from J, the junction contained 4 bases not matched to a gene. The CDR3 loop is CASSEGQGMNTEAFF. The CDR3 DNA follows: TGTGCCAGCAGCGAGGGACAGGGCATGAACACTGAAGCTTTCTTT. Full variable domain (outside the CDR3, taken from reference TRBV13 and TRBJ1-1): AAGVIQSPRHLIKEKRETATLKCYPIPRHDTVYWYQQGPGQDPQFLISFYEKMQSDKGSIPDRFSAQQFSDYHSELNMSSLELGDSALYFCASSEGQGMNTEAFFGQGTRLTVV.

V usage is TRBV12-5 and J usage is TRBJ1-5; the D is unclear. The V end was cut by 2 bases, the J end by 4 bases, with 6 bases between. This CDR3 has 13 amino acids. The V gene's germline CDR1 is LGHNT and CDR2 FRNRAP. The CDR3 nucleotides are TGTGCTAGTGGTTTGCGGGAAAATCAGCCCCAGCATTTT. Residues: CASGLRENQPQHF.

This clone was found once. Written as DNA, the CDR3 is TGTGCCAGCAGCCCCTTCGGGGCCTCTGAAGCTTTCTTT. This gives the protein CASSPFGASEAFF. V usage is TRBV7-9 and J usage is TRBJ1-1; possibly TRBD1 for D (5 bases). Trimming pared 5 bases from V and 6 bases from J, leaving 13 bases between. CDR3 size: 13 residues. Germline assignment: CDR1 SEHNR and CDR2 FQNEAQ (reference sequence).

The chain uses TRBV9 and TRBJ2-1; 8 bases agree with TRBD2. CDR3 length: 16 amino acids. V was pared by 0 bases and J by 5 bases, with 7 bases of the junction left unmatched. CDR1 and CDR2 (germline): SGDLS, YYNGEE. The CDR3 DNA is TGTGCCAGCAGCGTAGGGGCGGGGGGATATCACAATGAGCAGTTCTTC. Amino acids: CASSVGAGGYHNEQFF.

The V and J genes are TRBV4-1 and TRBJ1-5; a weak D match, TRBD1 (5 bases). Trimming removed 5 bases at V and 4 bases at J, with 12 bases between. CDR3 length: 14 residues. Germline V gene sequence: CDR1 MGHRA, CDR2 YSYEKL. CDR3 sequence reads: CASSYTDTNQPQHF. Written as DNA, the CDR3 is TGCGCCAGCAGCTATACGGACACTAATCAGCCCCAGCATTTT.

The chain employs TRBV2 and TRBJ2-5; 9 positions agree with TRBD2. The CDR3 length is 15 residues. The V and J ends lost 7 bases and 6 bases, in that order; junction bases with no gene match: 12. Germline-derived CDR1 and CDR2 are SNHLY and FYNNEI. CDR3 DNA sequence: TGTGCCAGCATTAGGGGCGGGGGGGTTCAACAGACCCAGTACTTC. This sequence encodes CASIRGGGVQQTQYF.

This chain joins TRBV5-4 and TRBJ2-3, with TRBD1 identical over 7 bases. The CDR3 contains 16 residues. Germline values: CDR1 SGHNT, CDR2 YYREEE (reference sequence). J gave up 2 bases and V 2 bases, and 8 bases lay outside the gene matches. The CDR3 nucleotides are TGTGCCAGCAGCTTTTCCCGGGACAGCCACACAGATACGCAGTATTTT. It specifies CASSFSRDSHTDTQYF.

This chain joins TRBV5-4 and TRBJ2-1, with 11 bases matching TRBD1. Germline values: CDR1 SGHNT, CDR2 YYREEE (reference sequence). V lost 6 bases, J lost 8 bases, and 7 bases stayed unmatched. The CDR3 is 14 amino acids. CDR3 amino acids: CASTPGQGVDEQFF. The CDR3 DNA reads as TGTGCCAGCACCCCGGGACAGGGGGTTGATGAGCAGTTCTTC.

V gene TRBV5-1 combines with J gene TRBJ1-6; no firm D call. Germline CDR1 is SGHRS and CDR2 is YFSETQ. The V end lost 4 bases, the J end lost 9 bases, and 8 bases lay between the germline ends. The CDR3 is made up of 12 amino acids. CDR3 in amino acids: CASSLIGSPLHF. CDR3 nucleotide sequence: TGCGCCAGCAGCCTGATTGGTTCACCCCTCCACTTT.

This clone has a single count. The chain links TRBV30 to TRBJ2-3; the D gene is possibly TRBD2 (7 bases). This CDR3 spans 15 amino acids. Trimming took 0 bases from V and 3 from J, leaving 13 bases between them. The germline CDR1 and CDR2 sequences are GTSNPN and SVGIG (reference sequence). CDR3 DNA: TGTGCCTGGAGTGTCGGGGGGCCTGGGACAGATACGCAGTATTTT. Encoded protein: CAWSVGGPGTDTQYF. Together with reference TRBV30 and TRBJ2-3, the CDR3 gives the full variable domain: SQTIHQWPATLVQPVGSPLSLECTVEGTSNPNLYWYRQAAGRGLQLLFYSVGIGQISSEVPQNLSASRPQDRQFILSSKKLLLSDSGFYLCAWSVGGPGTDTQYFGPGTRLTVL.

The chain employs TRBV12-3 or TRBV12-4 and TRBJ1-2; D may be TRBD1 (5 bases). CDR3 length: 13 residues. Trimming pared 5 bases from V and 7 bases from J, leaving 14 bases between. CDR3 loop: CASSTTASVGYTF. Written as DNA, the CDR3 is TGTGCCAGCAGTACGACAGCGTCCGTTGGCTACACCTTC.

For the CDR3, the DNA is TGTGCCACCAGTGACCCCACAGGGCGCACAGATACGCAGTATTTT. This sequence encodes CATSDPTGRTDTQYF. This chain joins TRBV24-1 and TRBJ2-3; weak D call: TRBD1 (6 bases). Germline V gene sequence: CDR1 KGHDR, CDR2 SFDVKD. This CDR3 contains 15 residues. V was shortened by 4 bases and J by 1 base, with 11 bases between the two germline ends.

The gene calls are TRBV18 and TRBJ1-2; D gene ambiguous. This CDR3 is 13 amino acids long. Germline V lookup: CDR1 KGHSH, CDR2 LQKENI. Trimming took off 2 bases at V and 3 bases at J, with 7 bases between the two ends. The CDR3: CASSPSKDYGYTF. DNA of the CDR3: TGTGCCAGCTCACCATCCAAAGACTATGGCTACACCTTC.

This clone has a single count. V usage is TRBV2 and J usage is TRBJ2-6, with 7 bases fitting TRBD2. The J segment lost 2 bases and the V segment lost 11 bases, leaving 3 bases of the junction unmatched. Germline assignment: CDR1 SNHLY and CDR2 FYNNEI. The CDR3 has 13 amino acids. The CDR3 protein is CAGAGAGANVLTF. CDR3 bases: TGTGCCGGGGCGGGGGCTGGGGCCAACGTCCTGACTTTC.

The chain links TRBV20-1 to TRBJ1-1; D ambiguous. Trimming left V 3 bases short and J 0 bases short, with 8 bases between. Germline values: CDR1 DFQATT, CDR2 SNEGSKA (reference sequence). The CDR3 covers 13 residues. CDR3 nucleotides: TGCAGTGCTAGTTGGAGAATGAACACTGAAGCTTTCTTT. Protein product: CSASWRMNTEAFF.

A single count supports this clone. The J gene is TRBJ2-1, the V gene TRBV18; possibly TRBD1 for D (6 bases). CDR3 size: 16 residues. Looked up from germline, CDR1 is KGHSH and CDR2 is LQKENI. Trimming took 1 base from V and 1 from J, leaving 11 bases between them. The DNA of the CDR3 is TGTGCCAGCTCACCACTAGCAGGACAGTCCTACAATGAGCAGTTCTTC. Protein product: CASSPLAGQSYNEQFF.

This sequence joins TRBV7-9 and TRBJ1-2; D uncertain. V was cut by 5 bases and J by 8 bases, with 15 bases left in between. In germline, CDR1 is SEHNR, CDR2 FQNEAQ (reference sequence). CDR3 size: 13 residues. This chain's CDR3 is CASSAAGLAGYTF. Here the CDR3 DNA reads TGTGCCAGCAGCGCCGCAGGCTTGGCAGGCTACACCTTC.

The genes are TRBV24-1 and TRBJ1-2; D unclear. The germline CDR1 and CDR2 sequences are KGHDR and SFDVKD. Trimming removed 10 bases from V and 2 bases from J, with 13 bases in between. The CDR3 has 13 amino acids. The CDR3 region has the DNA TGTGCCACTCCGGACGAGGTGAACTATGGCTACACCTTC. Protein: CATPDEVNYGYTF.

The chain recombines TRBV5-4 with TRBJ1-2; 7 positions agree with TRBD1. Unmatched junction bases numbered 10, after V lost 4 bases and J lost 4 bases. CDR3 length: 15 residues. Germline CDR1 and CDR2: SGHNT and YYREEE (reference sequence). The CDR3 nucleotides are TGTGCCAGCAGCCTAAATGACAGGGTGAGCTATGGCTACACCTTC. It translates to CASSLNDRVSYGYTF.

This rearrangement joins TRBV29-1 to TRBJ1-2; weak D call: TRBD1 (5 bases). Trimming stripped 6 bases from V and 6 bases from J, with 14 bases between. This CDR3 contains 12 residues. Germline CDR1 SQVTM, CDR2 ANQGSEA. The CDR3 sequence: CSVGDGGDGYTF. CDR3 nucleotide sequence: TGCAGCGTCGGGGACGGTGGGGATGGCTACACCTTC.

This clone has just one count. V and J are TRBV28 and TRBJ1-2; weak D call: TRBD1 (5 bases). CDR1 and CDR2 (germline): MDHEN, SYDVKM. Trimming shortened V by 5 bases and J by 1 base, and 11 bases separated the two germline ends. The CDR3 length is 14 residues. The CDR3 DNA sequence: TGTGCCAGCAGTCCCGGGACGGGTAACTATGGCTACACCTTC. This gives the protein CASSPGTGNYGYTF.

This rearrangement joins TRBV19 to TRBJ1-5; 7 bases are a match to TRBD1. Per germline, CDR1 LNHDA and CDR2 SQIVND (reference sequence). V lost 6 bases to trimming and J lost 4 bases; unmatched junction nucleotides: 9. The CDR3 loop spans 15 amino acids. CDR3 sequence: CASSPGQIYNQPQHF. In DNA form, the CDR3 reads TGTGCCAGTAGCCCGGGACAGATCTATAATCAGCCCCAGCATTTT.